The present entry profiles one TCR beta chain with its context. Its antigen remains unknown. Germline V gene sequence: CDR1 SGHTA, CDR2 FQGNSA. With 2 bases removed from V and 1 base from J, the gap between germline ends came to 15 bases. This CDR3 spans 16 amino acids. Blood was drawn once from each donor into heparinised tubes. The draws averaged roughly 120 mL. Every bit of the isolated RNA underwent reverse transcription, so sequencing read expressed TCRB transcripts. Profiling relied on immunoSEQ multiplex PCR, and the TCRdb table lists in-frame clones only, not all of them. Among 130,000 to 150,000 clones listed, around 50% were seen once. The data belong to a study of beta chain features in type 1 diabetes. In the study overall: On cell yields, gender and age, patients and healthy donors were similar. Study findings and constraints: Patients with type 1 diabetes carried fewer insertions and had more deletions at their VDJ junctions. PCR may have favored shorter templates equally in patients and controls.

This receptor was obtained from a man between 18 and 29 years old in good health. The chain employs TRBV7-2 and TRBJ2-7, with a possible D match to TRBD1 (5 bases). The sequenced material came from Tregs from blood. This CDR3 reads CASSLNPTELSYEQYF. The CDR3 region has the DNA TGTGCCAGCAGCTTAAACCCGACAGAGTTATCCTACGAGCAGTACTTC.